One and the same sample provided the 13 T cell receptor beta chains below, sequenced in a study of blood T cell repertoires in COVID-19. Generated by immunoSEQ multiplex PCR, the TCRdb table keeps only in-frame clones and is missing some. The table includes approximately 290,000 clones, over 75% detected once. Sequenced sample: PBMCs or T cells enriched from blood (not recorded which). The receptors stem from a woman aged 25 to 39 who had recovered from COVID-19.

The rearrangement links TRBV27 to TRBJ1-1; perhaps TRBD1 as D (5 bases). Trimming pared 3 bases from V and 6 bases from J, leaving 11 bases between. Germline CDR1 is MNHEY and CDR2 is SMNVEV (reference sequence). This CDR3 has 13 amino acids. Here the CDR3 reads CASSFLRGAEAFF. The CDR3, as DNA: TGTGCCAGCAGTTTCTTGCGGGGGGCTGAAGCTTTCTTT.

CDR3 nucleotide sequence: TGTGCCAGTAGTATAGATGACTTTTCGAACACTGAAGCTTTCTTT. As protein: CASSIDDFSNTEAFF. The chain links TRBV19 to TRBJ1-1; D is unresolved. Germline V gene lookup returns CDR1 LNHDA and CDR2 SQIVND (reference sequence). V was trimmed by 0 bases and J by 1 base, leaving 9 bases between them. The length of the CDR3 is 15 residues. Combining the CDR3 with reference TRBV19 and TRBJ1-1 gives the whole variable domain DGGITQSPKYLFRKEGQNVTLSCEQNLNHDAMYWYRQDPGQGLRLIYYSQIVNDFQKGDIAEGYSVSREKKESFPLTVTSAQKNPTAFYLCASSIDDFSNTEAFFGQGTRLTVV.

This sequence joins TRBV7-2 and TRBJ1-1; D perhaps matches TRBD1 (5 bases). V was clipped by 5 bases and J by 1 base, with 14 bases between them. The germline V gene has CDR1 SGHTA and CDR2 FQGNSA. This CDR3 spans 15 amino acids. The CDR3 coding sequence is TGTGCCAGCAGCAAATCTAACAGGTGGAACACTGAAGCTTTCTTT. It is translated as CASSKSNRWNTEAFF.

The CDR3 is CASSSIQGEYEQYF. In DNA, the CDR3 is TGTGCCAGCAGCTCGATCCAGGGTGAATACGAGCAGTACTTC. The rearrangement links TRBV5-6 to TRBJ2-7; perhaps TRBD1 as D (5 bases). V gave up 3 bases and J gave up 4 bases, with 14 bases separating them. CDR3 length: 14 amino acids. Germline V gene lookup returns CDR1 SGHDT and CDR2 YYEEEE.

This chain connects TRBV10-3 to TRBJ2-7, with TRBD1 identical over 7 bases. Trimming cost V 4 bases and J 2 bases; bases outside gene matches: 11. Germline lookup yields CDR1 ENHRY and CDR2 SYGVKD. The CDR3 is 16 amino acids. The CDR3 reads CAISGVRQGSPYEQYF. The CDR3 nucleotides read TGTGCCATCAGTGGGGTAAGACAGGGTAGCCCCTACGAGCAGTACTTC.

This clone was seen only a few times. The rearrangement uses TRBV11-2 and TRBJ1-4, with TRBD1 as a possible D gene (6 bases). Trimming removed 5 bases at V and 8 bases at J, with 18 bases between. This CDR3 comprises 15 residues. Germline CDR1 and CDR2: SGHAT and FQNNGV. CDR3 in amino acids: CASSPSTGLYEKLFF. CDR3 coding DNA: TGTGCCAGCAGCCCATCGACAGGTTTATACGAAAAACTGTTTTTT.

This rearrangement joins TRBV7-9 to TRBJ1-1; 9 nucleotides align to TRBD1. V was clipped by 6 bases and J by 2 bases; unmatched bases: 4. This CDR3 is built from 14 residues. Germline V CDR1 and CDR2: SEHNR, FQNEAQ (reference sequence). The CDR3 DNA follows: TGTGCCAGCAGGAAGACAGGGGGAAACACTGAAGCTTTCTTT. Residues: CASRKTGGNTEAFF. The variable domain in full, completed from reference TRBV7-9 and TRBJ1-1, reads DTGVSQNPRHKITKRGQNVTFRCDPISEHNRLYWYRQTLGQGPEFLTYFQNEAQLEKSRLLSDRFSAERPKGSFSTLEIQRTEQGDSAMYLCASRKTGGNTEAFFGQGTRLTVV.

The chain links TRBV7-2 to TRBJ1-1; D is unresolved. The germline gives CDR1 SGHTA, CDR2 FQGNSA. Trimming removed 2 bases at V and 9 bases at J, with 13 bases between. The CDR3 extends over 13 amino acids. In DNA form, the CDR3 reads TGTGCCAGCAGCTTACGGCAGTCAGACAAAGCTTTCTTT. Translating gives CASSLRQSDKAFF.

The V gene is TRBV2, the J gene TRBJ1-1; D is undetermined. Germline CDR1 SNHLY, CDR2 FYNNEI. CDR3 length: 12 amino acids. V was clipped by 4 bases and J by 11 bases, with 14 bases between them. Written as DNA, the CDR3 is TGTGCCAGCAGTGGCGGCTCTACACGGGCTTTCTTT. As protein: CASSGGSTRAFF.

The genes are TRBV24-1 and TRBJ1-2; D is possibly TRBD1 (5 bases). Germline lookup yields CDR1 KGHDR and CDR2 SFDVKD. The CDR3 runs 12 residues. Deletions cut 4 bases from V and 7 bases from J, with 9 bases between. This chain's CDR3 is CATSDSGFGYTF. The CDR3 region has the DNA TGTGCCACCAGTGACTCAGGGTTTGGCTACACCTTC.

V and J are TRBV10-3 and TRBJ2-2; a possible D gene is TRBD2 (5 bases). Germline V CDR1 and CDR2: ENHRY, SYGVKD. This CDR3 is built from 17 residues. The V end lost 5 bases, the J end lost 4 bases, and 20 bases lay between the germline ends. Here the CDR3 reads CAISFLRAGTSTGELFF. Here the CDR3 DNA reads TGTGCCATCAGTTTCTTGCGGGCGGGTACGAGCACCGGGGAGCTGTTTTTT.

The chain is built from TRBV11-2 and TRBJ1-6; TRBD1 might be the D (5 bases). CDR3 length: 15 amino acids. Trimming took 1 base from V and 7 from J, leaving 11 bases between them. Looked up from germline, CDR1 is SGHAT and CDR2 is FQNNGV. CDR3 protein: CASSLGAGLNSPLHF. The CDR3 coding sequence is TGTGCCAGCAGCTTAGGTGCAGGGTTAAATTCACCCCTCCACTTT.

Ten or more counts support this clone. In DNA form, the CDR3 reads TGCGCCAGCAGTGAGTCGGAGGGAGAGCAGTTCTTC. Its protein product is CASSESEGEQFF. The rearrangement joins TRBV10-1 to TRBJ2-1; the D gene is possibly TRBD2 (6 bases). The germline V gene has CDR1 WNHNN and CDR2 SYGVQD (reference sequence). V was cut by 0 bases and J by 10 bases, with 7 bases left in between. The length of the CDR3 is 12 residues.